Listed below are T cell receptor beta chains from one sample, sequenced in a study of spatial heterogeneity in lung cancer. From the 5' RACE reads, TCRdb called clonotypes with MiXCR, one entry per CDR3 protein. The table includes about 43,000 distinct CDR3 sequences, roughly 20% detected once. The source material was PBMCs, sampled at follow-up. These receptors all stem from a female donor with early-stage non-small cell lung cancer. Each CDR3 is given with its conserved first and last residue. A D gene is named only where the DNA matches it firmly. A clone size is listed for some rows: how often the clone was seen (once, few, many), or a class if it is expanded.

abundance	v_gene	d_gene	j_gene	len	CDR3nt	CDR3aa
many	TRBV6-5	NA	TRBJ1-1	16	TGTGCCAGCAGTTACTTGCAGGAGGGGCCCATTGATGAAGCTTTCTTT	CASSYLQEGPIDEAFF
once	TRBV5-6	TRBD1	TRBJ1-2	13	TGTGCCAGCAGCGTACAGGGGACCTATGGCTACACCTTC	CASSVQGTYGYTF
NA	TRBV13	NA	TRBJ1-6	15	TGTGCCAGCAGCTTATCCCTCTCCTATAATTCACCCCTCCACTTT	CASSLSLSYNSPLHF
NA	TRBV6-2/TRBV6-3	NA	TRBJ2-7	12	TGTGCCAGCGGTCGGTGGGGCGACGAGCAGTACTTC	CASGRWGDEQYF
many	TRBV7-9	TRBD1	TRBJ1-1	16	TGTGCCAGCAGTTATCTTCCGGGACAGAGGAACACTGAAGCTTTCTTT	CASSYLPGQRNTEAFF
many	TRBV11-3	NA	TRBJ1-1	14	TGTGCCAGCAGCTTAACCGGGGCTCGGACTGAAGCTTTCTTT	CASSLTGARTEAFF
many	TRBV29-1	NA	TRBJ2-7	13	TGCAGCGCGCAGGACGGATACTCCTACGAGCAGTACTTC	CSAQDGYSYEQYF
NA	TRBV5-1	NA	TRBJ1-1	14	TGCGCCAGCAGCCGTGACAGACCGAACACTGAAACTTTCTTT	CASSRDRPNTETFF
NA	TRBV27	NA	TRBJ2-1	13	TGTGCCAGCATGTGGCAGGGTGAAAATGAGCAGTTCTTC	CASMWQGENEQFF
few	TRBV15	NA	TRBJ2-7	13	TGTGCCACCAGCACCACTAGGGGTGTAGGGCAGTACTTC	CATSTTRGVGQYF
many	TRBV18	NA	TRBJ1-2	17	TGTGCCAGCTCATCGACCAGACAAGCCGCGTCTAACTATGGCTACACCTTC	CASSSTRQAASNYGYTF
few	TRBV27	NA	TRBJ2-3	14	TGTGCCAGCAGTTTATCGGCGGGCACAGATACGCAGTATTTT	CASSLSAGTDTQYF
NA	TRBV14	NA	TRBJ2-3	14	TGTGCCAGCAGCGTCATGAAATACAGGGATACGCAGTATTTT	CASSVMKYRDTQYF
few	TRBV4-1	NA	TRBJ1-2	14	TGCGCCAGCAGCCAGTTCGGGACGGCTTATGGCTACACCTTC	CASSQFGTAYGYTF
NA	TRBV11-1	NA	TRBJ1-4	15	TGTGCCAGCCTCTTAGCTTTCCCGATGGAGGAAAAACTGTTTTTT	CASLLAFPMEEKLFF
few	TRBV20-1	NA	TRBJ2-3	13	TGCAGTGCTTTCGAAACCTTCACAGATACGCAGTATTTT	CSAFETFTDTQYF